The next 15 T cell receptor beta chains were all read from a single sample in a study of beta chain features in type 1 diabetes. Expressed TCRB transcripts got sequenced, as all isolated RNA was reverse transcribed. Profiled with immunoSEQ multiplex PCR; TCRdb holds only in-frame clones, not every one. The data hold about 620,000 clones, with around 16% observed a single time. The sequenced sample consisted of naive CD4+ T cells from blood. The receptors stem from a man younger than 30 in good health.

The rearrangement links TRBV15 to TRBJ1-4; D uncertain. The V end lost 0 bases, the J end lost 8 bases, and 10 bases lay between the germline ends. Germline V CDR1 and CDR2: LNHNV, YYDKDF (reference sequence). The CDR3 consists of 14 residues. The DNA for the CDR3 is TGTGCCACCAGCAGAGATGTCGTAAGGGAAAAACTGTTTTTT. It codes for CATSRDVVREKLFF.

This clone was counted only a few times. The chain employs TRBV25-1 and TRBJ1-3; D is unresolved. The germline V gene encodes CDR1 MGHDK and CDR2 SYGVNS. Trimming left V 0 bases short and J 3 bases short, with 9 bases between. This CDR3 spans 15 amino acids. The CDR3 nucleotides are TGTGCCAGCAGTGAATATGCGGGGTTTGGAAACACCATATATTTT. Amino acid sequence: CASSEYAGFGNTIYF.

Only a few counts were recorded for this clone. CDR3: CASSFASSGSVYEQYF. The CDR3 nucleotides are TGTGCCAGCAGTTTCGCATCTAGCGGGAGTGTATACGAGCAGTACTTC. This rearrangement joins TRBV28 to TRBJ2-7, with 10 bases fitting TRBD2. Germline values: CDR1 MDHEN, CDR2 SYDVKM. V lost 3 bases and J lost 4; bases outside the gene matches: 9. The length of the CDR3 is 16 residues.

This clone turned up a few times. This chain links TRBV27 with TRBJ2-7; D possibly uses TRBD1 or TRBD2 (5 bases each). The CDR3 covers 15 residues. Trimming took off 0 bases at V and 6 bases at J, with 15 bases between the two ends. CDR1 MNHEY and CDR2 SMNVEV come from the germline V gene (reference sequence). As DNA, the CDR3 is TGTGCCAGCAGTTTATCGGGGGTAGCCGCGCTCGAGCAGTACTTC. This codes for CASSLSGVAALEQYF.

Details on this clone: Compared with germline, one end of the junction differs, possibly owing to a read error. The sample has other DNA sequences that encode this CDR3 too. The V call is TRBV30, the J call TRBJ1-1; 12 nucleotides agree with TRBD1. Germline values: CDR1 GTSNPN, CDR2 SVGIG (reference sequence). This CDR3 has 14 amino acids. The CDR3 here is CAWSVQGQGAEAFF. In DNA, the CDR3 is TGTGCCTGGAGTGTCCAGGGACAGGGGGCTGAAGCGTTCTTT.

This clone was picked up a small number of times. This chain uses TRBV7-3 with TRBJ2-5; 7 bases are shared with TRBD2. Germline V gene lookup returns CDR1 SGHTA and CDR2 FQGTGA. After removal of 5 bases from V and 1 base from J, the junction contained 13 bases not matched to a gene. This CDR3 is 17 amino acids long. The CDR3 protein is CASSARGREASQETQYF. In DNA, the CDR3 is TGTGCCAGCAGCGCTCGAGGGAGGGAGGCGAGCCAAGAGACCCAGTACTTC.

The chain joins TRBV4-1 to TRBJ1-1; the match to TRBD1 covers 12 bases. This CDR3 spans 15 amino acids. V lost 1 base to trimming and J lost 6 bases; unmatched junction nucleotides: 3. From germline, CDR1 is MGHRA and CDR2 YSYEKL. In DNA, the CDR3 is TGCGCCAGCAGCCAAGCCGGGACAGGGGGCTCTGAAGCTTTCTTT. Translation: CASSQAGTGGSEAFF.

This clone was observed a few times. The chain couples TRBV7-6 to TRBJ2-7, with 9 bases aligning to TRBD1. Per germline, CDR1 SGHVS and CDR2 FNYEAQ. The CDR3 has 13 amino acids. The V segment lost 7 bases and the J segment 0 bases; nucleotides outside the gene matches: 1. The CDR3 DNA reads as TGTGCCAGCATGGGACAGGGCTCCTACGAGCAGTACTTC. Its protein is CASMGQGSYEQYF.

The rearrangement links TRBV27 to TRBJ1-2, with D perhaps TRBD1 (6 bases). Germline assignment: CDR1 MNHEY and CDR2 SMNVEV (reference sequence). The CDR3 loop spans 14 amino acids. Trimming took off 4 bases at V and 6 bases at J, with 15 bases between the two ends. The CDR3 DNA sequence: TGTGCCAGCAGTTCCGGGGGGCGCGTCGATGGCTACACCTTC. This codes for CASSSGGRVDGYTF.

V and J are TRBV30 and TRBJ1-3; possibly TRBD1 for D (5 bases). Between the trimmed V and J ends, which lost 0 bases and 0 bases, there was a span of 12 bases. CDR3 length: 16 amino acids. The V gene's germline CDR1 is GTSNPN and CDR2 SVGIG (reference sequence). CDR3 amino acids: CAWSVGGRGSGNTIYF. The CDR3 DNA follows: TGTGCCTGGAGTGTTGGGGGAAGAGGCTCTGGAAACACCATATATTTT.

This clone has at least ten counts. The J gene is TRBJ2-1, the V gene TRBV19, with D hard to call. This CDR3 has 14 residues. Per germline, CDR1 LNHDA and CDR2 SQIVND (reference sequence). The V and J ends lost 3 bases and 0 bases respectively, with 6 bases between them. CDR3: CASSMLSSYNEQFF. The CDR3 DNA follows: TGTGCCAGTAGTATGCTGAGCTCCTACAATGAGCAGTTCTTC.

In this sample, this clone turned up a few times. The rearrangement joins TRBV28 to TRBJ2-4, with a weak D call TRBD2 (5 bases). The CDR3 contains 15 residues. Germline V lookup: CDR1 MDHEN, CDR2 SYDVKM. The V and J ends lost 3 bases and 1 base respectively, with 10 bases between them. The CDR3 sequence: CASSFGWEAKNIQYF. As DNA, the CDR3 is TGTGCCAGCAGTTTCGGGTGGGAGGCCAAAAACATTCAGTACTTC.

This clone was seen a few times. The chain joins TRBV5-1 to TRBJ2-7, with 8 bases matching TRBD2. The ends lost 1 base at V and 5 bases at J; junction bases unmatched: 5. The CDR3 runs 14 residues. CDR1 is SGHRS and CDR2 is YFSETQ in the germline V gene. The CDR3 reads CASSLSGSWNEQYF. The CDR3 region has the DNA TGCGCCAGCAGCTTGAGCGGGAGTTGGAACGAGCAGTACTTC.

The CDR3 DNA reads as TGTGCCAGCAGTTGGAAGGCTGGCTACACCTTC. Protein product: CASSWKAGYTF. This chain uses TRBV28 with TRBJ1-2; no clear D. CDR3 length: 11 residues. The germline gives CDR1 MDHEN, CDR2 SYDVKM. Trimming removed 4 bases from V and 7 bases from J, with 7 bases in between.

V gene TRBV4-3 combines with J gene TRBJ1-2; 8 bases map to TRBD1. This CDR3 comprises 15 residues. The germline V gene encodes CDR1 LGHNA and CDR2 YSLEER. Germline trimming cut 1 base from V and 5 bases from J; bases unmatched to any gene: 6. The CDR3 nucleotides are TGCGCCAGCAGCCAAGGGGGACAGGCTGTGTATGGCTACACCTTC. This translates into CASSQGGQAVYGYTF.